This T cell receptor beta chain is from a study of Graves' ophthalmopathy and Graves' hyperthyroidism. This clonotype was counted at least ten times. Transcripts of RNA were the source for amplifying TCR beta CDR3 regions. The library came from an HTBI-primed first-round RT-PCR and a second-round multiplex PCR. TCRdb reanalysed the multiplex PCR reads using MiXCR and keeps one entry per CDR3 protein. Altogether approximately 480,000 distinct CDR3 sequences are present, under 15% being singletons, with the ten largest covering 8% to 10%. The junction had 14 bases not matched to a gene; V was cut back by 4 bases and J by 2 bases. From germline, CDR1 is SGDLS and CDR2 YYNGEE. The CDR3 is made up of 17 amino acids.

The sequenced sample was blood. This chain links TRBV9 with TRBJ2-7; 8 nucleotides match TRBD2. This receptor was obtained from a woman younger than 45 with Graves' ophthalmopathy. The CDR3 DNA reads TGTGCCAGCAGCCCCCCCCGGGAGGGCCGTCGGACCTACGAGCAGTACTTC. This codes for CASSPPREGRRTYEQYF.